Each of the 12 T cell receptor beta chains below was sequenced from the same sample in a study of siplizumab effects on memory and regulatory T cells. Assay: immunoSEQ multiplex PCR; the TCRdb copy retains only in-frame clones and omits some. The data show more than 90,000 clones, roughly 94% seen once. The specimen was non-Treg CD4+ T cells sorted from blood. The receptors derive from a human donor in good health.

V usage is TRBV12-5 and J usage is TRBJ2-5, with 8 nucleotides matching TRBD1. Germline V gene lookup returns CDR1 LGHNT and CDR2 FRNRAP. This CDR3 has 14 residues. Germline trimming cut 5 bases from V and 1 base from J; bases unmatched to any gene: 3. CDR3 sequence: CASGTGQGQETQYF. CDR3 sequence (DNA): TGTGCTAGTGGTACAGGACAGGGCCAAGAGACCCAGTACTTC.

J is TRBJ2-5 and V is TRBV18; D unclear. V gave up 3 bases and J gave up 1 base, with 6 bases separating them. CDR3 length: 13 amino acids. Germline V CDR1 and CDR2: KGHSH, LQKENI. The CDR3 reads CASSPNLQETQYF. As DNA, the CDR3 is TGTGCCAGCTCACCGAATCTCCAAGAGACCCAGTACTTC.

V gene TRBV7-2 combines with J gene TRBJ2-1; the match to TRBD2 covers 9 bases. The CDR3 totals 17 residues. With V trimmed by 8 bases and J by 0 bases, 11 bases remained unmatched. In germline, CDR1 is SGHTA, CDR2 FQGNSA. CDR3 region: CASSLGGSGSSYNEQFF. The CDR3 DNA reads as TGTGCCAGCTCACTCGGGGGTAGCGGGAGCTCCTACAATGAGCAGTTCTTC.

This chain links TRBV5-5 with TRBJ1-4; no definite D call. Trimming removed 2 bases from V and 7 bases from J, with 9 bases in between. The germline V gene has CDR1 SGHKS and CDR2 YYEKEE (reference sequence). The CDR3 spans 13 residues. CDR3 coding DNA: TGTGCCAGCAGCTTTCTATGGGGTGAAAAACTGTTTTTT. This sequence encodes CASSFLWGEKLFF.

The chain has TRBV29-1 and TRBJ2-3, with D perhaps TRBD1 (6 bases). Germline CDR1 SQVTM, CDR2 ANQGSEA. The germline V and J ends were trimmed by 7 bases and 2 bases, with 10 bases remaining between them. CDR3 length: 12 residues. CDR3: CSAQGSTDTQYF. The CDR3 nucleotides are TGCAGCGCACAGGGATCCACAGATACGCAGTATTTT.

This chain joins TRBV7-9 and TRBJ2-3; D possibly corresponds to TRBD2 (5 bases). The CDR3 is 14 residues long. V lost 4 bases and J 3 bases, leaving 11 bases between the germline ends. Germline V gene data show CDR1 as SEHNR and CDR2 as FQNEAQ (reference sequence). The CDR3 sequence: CASSSRRGTDTQYF. In nucleotides, the CDR3 is TGTGCCAGCAGCTCCCGGAGAGGGACAGATACGCAGTATTTT.

This CDR3 is CASSVGLAGERETQYF. CDR3 nucleotide sequence: TGCGCCAGCAGTGTAGGACTAGCGGGAGAACGAGAGACCCAGTACTTC. The chain combines TRBV10-1 with TRBJ2-5, with TRBD2 matching 13 bases. In germline, CDR1 is WNHNN, CDR2 SYGVQD (reference sequence). This CDR3 is built from 16 residues. V dropped 4 bases and J dropped 4; count of bases not matched to a gene: 6.

The chain combines TRBV7-9 with TRBJ2-1, with D possibly being TRBD1 (6 bases). In germline, CDR1 is SEHNR, CDR2 FQNEAQ (reference sequence). This CDR3 has 13 residues. The germline V and J ends were trimmed by 6 bases and 4 bases, with 10 bases remaining between them. In nucleotides, the CDR3 is TGTGCCAGCAGGTACGGGACATACAATGAGCAGTTCTTC. Protein sequence: CASRYGTYNEQFF.

V is TRBV5-4 and J is TRBJ2-5; D is perhaps TRBD2 (6 bases). Trimming took off 4 bases at V and 5 bases at J, with 18 bases between the two ends. Germline values: CDR1 SGHNT, CDR2 YYREEE (reference sequence). The CDR3 totals 15 residues. This CDR3 reads CASSRDSNGGETQYF. CDR3 coding DNA: TGTGCCAGCAGCCGGGATTCCAACGGAGGGGAGACCCAGTACTTC. Filled out from reference TRBV5-4 and TRBJ2-5, the complete variable domain reads ETGVTQSPTHLIKTRGQQVTLRCSSQSGHNTVSWYQQALGQGPQFIFQYYREEENGRGNFPPRFSGLQFPNYSSELNVNALELDDSALYLCASSRDSNGGETQYFGPGTRLLVL.

In DNA, the CDR3 is TGTGCCAGCCGGGACAGGGAAAATGAAAAACTGTTTTTT. It codes for CASRDRENEKLFF. V usage is TRBV18 and J usage is TRBJ1-4, with 9 bases lining up with TRBD1. The germline V gene has CDR1 KGHSH and CDR2 LQKENI. After removal of 8 bases from V and 5 bases from J, the junction contained 3 bases not matched to a gene. There are 13 residues in the CDR3. Together with reference TRBV18 and TRBJ1-4, the CDR3 gives the full variable domain: NAGVMQNPRHLVRRRGQEARLRCSPMKGHSHVYWYRQLPEEGLKFMVYLQKENIIDESGMPKERFSAEFPKEGPSILRIQQVVRGDSAAYFCASRDRENEKLFFGSGTQLSVL.

The sample holds one count of this clone. This chain links TRBV4-1 with TRBJ1-4; 7 bases are shared with TRBD1. Trimming at V came to 5 bases and at J to 0 bases, leaving 9 bases not matched to a gene. Germline lookup yields CDR1 MGHRA and CDR2 YSYEKL. The CDR3 contains 17 residues. The CDR3 sequence is CASSASGQGATNEKLFF. As DNA, the CDR3 is TGCGCCAGCAGCGCCTCCGGGCAGGGGGCAACTAATGAAAAACTGTTTTTT.

V usage is TRBV29-1 and J usage is TRBJ2-7, with 7 bases fitting TRBD1. The CDR3 runs to 11 residues. In germline, CDR1 is SQVTM, CDR2 ANQGSEA. The junction had 6 bases not matched to a gene; V was cut back by 7 bases and J by 6 bases. DNA for the CDR3: TGCAGCGCAGCGAACAGGGGCGAGCAGTACTTC. Residues: CSAANRGEQYF.